These 2 T cell receptor beta chains share one sample of origin, sequenced in a study of blood T cells in healthy people across ages. A J-beta primer mix and a sample-barcoded 5' primer were used in a second PCR of about 7 to 11 cycles. From the 5' RACE reads, TCRdb called clonotypes with MiXCR, one entry per CDR3 protein. This sample has approximately 800,000 distinct CDR3 sequences, with under 30% found just once. The sample was also linked to a second study, of T cells of mothers and their children.

Sequencing was done on a sample of blood. Source of these receptors: a boy between 10 and 17 years old in good health.

Turning to this clonotype: Mismatch with germline at one junction end may stem from a read error. The chain joins TRBV4-1 to TRBJ2-1, with 9 positions matching TRBD1. The CDR3 is made up of 16 amino acids. CDR1 and CDR2 from the germline V gene are MGHRA and YSYEKL. The CDR3 DNA reads as TGCGCCAGCAGCCAACCCAGCCGGGACAGGGACTACGAGCAGTCCTTC. The encoded protein is CASSQPSRDRDYEQSF.

This clonotype was counted only a few times. The chain couples TRBV27 to TRBJ2-7, with 10 nucleotides matching TRBD1. Germline loops: CDR1 MNHEY, CDR2 SMNVEV (reference sequence). This CDR3 region has 16 residues. V dropped 6 bases and J dropped 11; count of bases not matched to a gene: 19. This chain's CDR3 is CASRPTGGPGVRRKYF. The DNA of the CDR3 is TGTGCCAGCAGACCGACAGGGGGCCCTGGCGTCCGTCGCAAGTACTTC.